This T cell receptor (beta chain) is drawn from a study of beta chain features in type 1 diabetes. Study-wide results and caveats: Since sequencing was performed on cDNA, cells with high TCR expression could be over-represented. Type 1 diabetes patients had VDJ junctions that carried fewer insertions and more deletions. Moderate but significant shortening of TCRB CDR3s was recorded in all four CD4+ subsets from Type 1 diabetes patients.

Germline V gives CDR1 SGHNT, CDR2 YENEEA. V was pared by 5 bases and J by 3 bases, with 12 bases of the junction left unmatched. The CDR3 sequence is 16 residues long. With regard to this clone: Its antigen is unknown.

Expressed TCRB transcripts were sequenced, since all the RNA that had been isolated was reverse transcribed. TCRdb's table, derived via immunoSEQ multiplex PCR, lists solely in-frame clones and lacks some. Of about 170,000 clones listed, around 7.9% were seen once; the top ten hold about 0.5%. This TCR was recovered from a young man with type 1 diabetes. Sample: central memory CD4+ T cells from blood. V gene TRBV11-3 combines with J gene TRBJ2-5; 7 nucleotides agree with TRBD1. CDR3 DNA sequence: TGTGCCAGCAGCCCTTCGCAGGGACAGATTGAAGAGACCCAGTACTTC. Its protein is CASSPSQGQIEETQYF.